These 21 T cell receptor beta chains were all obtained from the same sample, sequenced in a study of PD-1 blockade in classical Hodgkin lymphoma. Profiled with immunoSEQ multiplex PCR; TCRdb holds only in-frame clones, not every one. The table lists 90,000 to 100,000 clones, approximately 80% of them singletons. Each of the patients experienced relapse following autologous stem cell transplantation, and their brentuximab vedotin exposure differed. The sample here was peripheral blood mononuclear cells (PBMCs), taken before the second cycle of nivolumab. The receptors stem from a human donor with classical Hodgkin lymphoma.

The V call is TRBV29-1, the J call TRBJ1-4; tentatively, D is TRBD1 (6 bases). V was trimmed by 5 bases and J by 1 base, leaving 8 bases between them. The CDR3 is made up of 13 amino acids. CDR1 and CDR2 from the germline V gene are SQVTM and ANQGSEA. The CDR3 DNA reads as TGCAGCGTTTCGGACAGAACTAATGAAAAACTGTTTTTT. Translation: CSVSDRTNEKLFF.

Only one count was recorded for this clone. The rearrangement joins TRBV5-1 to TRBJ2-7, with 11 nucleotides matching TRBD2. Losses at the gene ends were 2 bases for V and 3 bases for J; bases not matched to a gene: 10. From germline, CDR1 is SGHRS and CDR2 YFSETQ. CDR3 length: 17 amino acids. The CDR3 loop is CASSFTPGLAEGYEQYF. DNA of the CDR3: TGCGCCAGCAGCTTTACTCCGGGACTAGCGGAGGGCTACGAGCAGTACTTC.

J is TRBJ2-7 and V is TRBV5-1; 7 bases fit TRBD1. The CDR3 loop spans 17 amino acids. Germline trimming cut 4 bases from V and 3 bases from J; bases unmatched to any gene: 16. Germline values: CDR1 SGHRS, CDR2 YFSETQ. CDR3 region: CASSLDLTGTVFYEQYF. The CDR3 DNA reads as TGCGCCAGCAGCCTTGACCTCACCGGGACAGTTTTCTACGAGCAGTACTTC.

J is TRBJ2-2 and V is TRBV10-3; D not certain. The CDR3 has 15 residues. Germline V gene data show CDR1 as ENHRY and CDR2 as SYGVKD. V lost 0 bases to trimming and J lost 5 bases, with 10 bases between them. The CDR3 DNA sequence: TGTGCCATCAGTGAGTCTAGGTGGGAAACCGGGGAGCTGTTTTTT. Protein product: CAISESRWETGELFF.

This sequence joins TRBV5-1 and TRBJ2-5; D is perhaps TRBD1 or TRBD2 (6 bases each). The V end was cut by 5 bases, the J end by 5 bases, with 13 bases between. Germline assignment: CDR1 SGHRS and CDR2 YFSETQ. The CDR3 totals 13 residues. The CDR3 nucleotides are TGCGCCAGCAGTGGGGGGCCGGGGGAGACCCAGTACTTC. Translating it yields CASSGGPGETQYF.

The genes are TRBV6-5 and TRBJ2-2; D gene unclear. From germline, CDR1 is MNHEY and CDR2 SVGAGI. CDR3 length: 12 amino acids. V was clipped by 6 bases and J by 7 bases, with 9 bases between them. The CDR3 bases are TGTGCCAGCAGATCCACGGGCGGGGAGCTGTTTTTT. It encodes CASRSTGGELFF.

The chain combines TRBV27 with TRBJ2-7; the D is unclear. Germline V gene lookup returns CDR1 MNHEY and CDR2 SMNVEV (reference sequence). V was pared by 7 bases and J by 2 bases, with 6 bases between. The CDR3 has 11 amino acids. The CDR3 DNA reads TGTGCCAGCAAAGGAACCTACGAGCAGTACTTC. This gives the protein CASKGTYEQYF.

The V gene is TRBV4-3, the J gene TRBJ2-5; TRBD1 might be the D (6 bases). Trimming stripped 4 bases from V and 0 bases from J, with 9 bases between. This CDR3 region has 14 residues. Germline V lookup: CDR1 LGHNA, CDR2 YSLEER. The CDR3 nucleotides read TGCGCCAGCAGCCGCCGGGACAACCAAGAGACCCAGTACTTC. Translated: CASSRRDNQETQYF.

The CDR3 spells CASSAGGANYGYTF. The CDR3 DNA reads TGTGCCAGTAGCGCCGGGGGAGCTAACTATGGCTACACCTTC. This chain uses TRBV19 with TRBJ1-2; tentatively, D is TRBD1 (5 bases). The V gene lost 6 bases and the J gene lost 0 bases, with 11 bases spanning the gap. The CDR3 consists of 14 residues. Germline CDR1 LNHDA, CDR2 SQIVND (reference sequence). Filled out from reference TRBV19 and TRBJ1-2, the complete variable domain reads DGGITQSPKYLFRKEGQNVTLSCEQNLNHDAMYWYRQDPGQGLRLIYYSQIVNDFQKGDIAEGYSVSREKKESFPLTVTSAQKNPTAFYLCASSAGGANYGYTFGSGTRLTVV.

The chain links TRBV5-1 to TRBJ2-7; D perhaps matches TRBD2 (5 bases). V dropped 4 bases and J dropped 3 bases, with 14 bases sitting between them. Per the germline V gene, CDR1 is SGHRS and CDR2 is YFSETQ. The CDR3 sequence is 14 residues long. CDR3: CASSAELVVYEQYF. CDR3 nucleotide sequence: TGCGCCAGCAGCGCGGAACTAGTAGTCTACGAGCAGTACTTC.

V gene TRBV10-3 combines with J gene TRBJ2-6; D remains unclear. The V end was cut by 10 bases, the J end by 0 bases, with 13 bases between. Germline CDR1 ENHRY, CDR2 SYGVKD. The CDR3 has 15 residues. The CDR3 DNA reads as TGTGCCACAGGTGCCCTCTACTCTGGGGCCAACGTCCTGACTTTC. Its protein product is CATGALYSGANVLTF.

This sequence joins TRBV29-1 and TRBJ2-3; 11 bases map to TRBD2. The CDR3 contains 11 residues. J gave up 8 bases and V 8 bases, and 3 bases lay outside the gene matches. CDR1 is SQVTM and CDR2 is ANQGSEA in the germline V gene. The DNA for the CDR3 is TGCAGCACCCTAGCGGGAGGTACGCAGTATTTT. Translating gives CSTLAGGTQYF.

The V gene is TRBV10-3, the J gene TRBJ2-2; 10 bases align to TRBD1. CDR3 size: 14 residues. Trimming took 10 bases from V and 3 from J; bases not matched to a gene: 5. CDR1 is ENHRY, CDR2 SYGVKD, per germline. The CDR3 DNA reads TGTGCCACCTCCGGGACAGGGGACACCGGGGAGCTGTTTTTT. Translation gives CATSGTGDTGELFF.

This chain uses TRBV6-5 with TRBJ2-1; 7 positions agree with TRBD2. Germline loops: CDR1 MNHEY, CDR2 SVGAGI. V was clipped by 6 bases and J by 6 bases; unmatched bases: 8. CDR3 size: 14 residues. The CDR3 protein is CASRGGAGINEQFF. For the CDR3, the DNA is TGTGCCAGCAGGGGGGGAGCGGGAATCAATGAGCAGTTCTTC.

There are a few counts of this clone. CDR3 in amino acids: CASTYSPTGNTIYF. The CDR3 DNA reads TGTGCCAGCACCTATAGCCCCACTGGAAACACCATATATTTT. This rearrangement joins TRBV6-5 to TRBJ1-3; D gene ambiguous. V was clipped by 7 bases and J by 2 bases, with 12 bases between them. The CDR3 is 14 residues long. CDR1 and CDR2 from the germline V gene are MNHEY and SVGAGI.

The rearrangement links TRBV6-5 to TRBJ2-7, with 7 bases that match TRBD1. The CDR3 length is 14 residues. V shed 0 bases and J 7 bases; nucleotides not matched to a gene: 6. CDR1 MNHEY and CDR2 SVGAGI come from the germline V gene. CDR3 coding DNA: TGTGCCAGCAGTTACTCCAACAGGGGTTGGGAGCAGTACTTC. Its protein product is CASSYSNRGWEQYF.

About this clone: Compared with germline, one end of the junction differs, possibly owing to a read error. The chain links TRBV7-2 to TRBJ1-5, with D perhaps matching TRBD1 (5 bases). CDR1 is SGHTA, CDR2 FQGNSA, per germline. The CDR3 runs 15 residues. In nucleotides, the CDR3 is TGTGCCAGCAGCTTCGGGGACGGTAGCTATCAGCCCCAGCATTTT. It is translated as CASSFGDGSYQPQHF.

CDR3 DNA: TGTGCCAGCAGCTTAAGACCAGGGGGCGCGAGTACTGAAGCTTTCTTT. It codes for CASSLRPGGASTEAFF. The rearrangement uses TRBV7-2 and TRBJ1-1; 8 positions match TRBD1. The CDR3 loop spans 16 amino acids. Losses at the gene ends were 2 bases for V and 5 bases for J; bases not matched to a gene: 10. CDR1 and CDR2 (germline): SGHTA, FQGNSA.

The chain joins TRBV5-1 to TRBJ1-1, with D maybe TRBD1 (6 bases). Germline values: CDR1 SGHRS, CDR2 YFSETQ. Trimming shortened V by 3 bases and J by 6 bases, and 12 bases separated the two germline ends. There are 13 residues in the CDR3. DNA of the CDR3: TGCGCCAGCAGCTGGGGACATCCAGCTGAAGCTTTCTTT. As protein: CASSWGHPAEAFF.

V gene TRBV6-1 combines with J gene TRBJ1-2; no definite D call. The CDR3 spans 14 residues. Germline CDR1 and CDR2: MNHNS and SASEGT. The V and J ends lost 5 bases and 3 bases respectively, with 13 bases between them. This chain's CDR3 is CASSLGGFDYGYTF. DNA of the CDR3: TGTGCCAGCAGTTTGGGCGGGTTTGACTATGGCTACACCTTC.

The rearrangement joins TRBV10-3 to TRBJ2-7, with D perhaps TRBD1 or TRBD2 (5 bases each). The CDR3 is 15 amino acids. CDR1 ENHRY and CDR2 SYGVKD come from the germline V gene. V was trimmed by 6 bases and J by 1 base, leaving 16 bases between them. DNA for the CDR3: TGTGCCATCAGCGCCGGGACGGCCGGATCCTACGAGCAGTACTTC. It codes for CAISAGTAGSYEQYF.